This T cell receptor beta chain was captured in a study of T cell responses to AZD1222 COVID-19 vaccine. Germline CDR1 SGDLS, CDR2 YYNGEE. The CDR3 runs 14 residues. J lost 4 bases, V lost 8 bases, and 8 bases had no gene match. Assay used: immunoSEQ multiplex PCR; TCRdb lists only in-frame clones, some missing. The sample shows 96,000 or so clones, approximately 87% of them seen only once. The TCR sequence derives from an adult in good health. Sequencing used peripheral blood, obtained on day 0 of AZD1222 vaccination. The V gene is TRBV9, the J gene TRBJ1-5, with 8 bases matching TRBD1. This chain's CDR3 is CASGQGGSNQPQHF. CDR3 nucleotide sequence: TGTGCCAGTGGACAGGGTGGGTCTAATCAGCCCCAGCATTTT.